The present TCR beta chain was sequenced within a study of blood T cells in healthy people across ages. The CDR3 extends over 14 amino acids. Germline loops: CDR1 MDHEN, CDR2 SYDVKM. A second about 6 to 12 cycle PCR used barcoded and J-beta primers. TCRdb itself ran the 5' RACE reads through MiXCR, one entry per CDR3 protein. The profile shows 700,000 to 1,000,000 distinct CDR3 sequences, 44% of them singletons. The chain carries TRBV28 and TRBJ2-4, with 9 bases fitting TRBD1. TRBJ2-7 matches the DNA end more closely, so the J call is doubtful. The TCR comes from a man aged 55-75 years in good health. Sequencing was carried out using blood. CDR3 sequence: CASSSGTGLDEQYF. The CDR3 DNA is TGTGCCAGCAGTTCCGGGACAGGGCTCGACGAGCAGTACTTC.